Below, one T cell receptor beta chain is given with its context. As yet, its antigen is unknown. The CDR3 length is 16 residues. CDR1 is SGHDT, CDR2 YYEEEE, per germline. J gave up 0 bases and V 6 bases, and 6 bases lay outside the gene matches. Participating donors were healthy, HIV-negative adults free of recent acute infections or vaccinations. Donors were Caucasian adults residing in Nashville, Tennessee, USA. The CD4+ fraction was divided into a CD45RA+ naive subset and a CD45RA-negative memory subset. The data derive from a study of shared clonotypes between healthy human individuals. Notes on the study in general: Shared clonotypes across all four donors exceeded non-shared ones in generation probability.

Profiling relied on immunoSEQ multiplex PCR, and the TCRdb table lists in-frame clones only, not all of them. The table lists 2 million to 2.5 million clones, about 92% of them singletons. The rearrangement uses TRBV5-6 and TRBJ2-1; 10 bases line up with TRBD2. The TCR was taken from a young man in good health. Some clones in this sample may be carry-over from other donors' samples. The sequencing sample was made of naive CD4+ T cells from PBMCs. Subset noted: CD45RA+ positively selected. The CDR3 loop reads CASKVLAGLSYNEQFF. The DNA of the CDR3 is TGTGCCAGCAAAGTACTAGCGGGGCTCTCCTACAATGAGCAGTTCTTC.